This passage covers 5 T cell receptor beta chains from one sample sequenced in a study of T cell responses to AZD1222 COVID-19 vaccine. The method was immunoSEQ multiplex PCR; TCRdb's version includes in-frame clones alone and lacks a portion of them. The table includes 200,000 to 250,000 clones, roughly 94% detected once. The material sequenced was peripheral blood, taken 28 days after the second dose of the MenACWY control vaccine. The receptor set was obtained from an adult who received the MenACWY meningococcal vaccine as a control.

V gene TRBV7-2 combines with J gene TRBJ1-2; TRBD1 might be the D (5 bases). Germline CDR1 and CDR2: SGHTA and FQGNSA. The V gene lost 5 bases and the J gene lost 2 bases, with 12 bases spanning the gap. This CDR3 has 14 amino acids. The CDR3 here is CASSPSRENYGYTF. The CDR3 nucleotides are TGTGCCAGCAGCCCAAGCAGGGAGAACTATGGCTACACCTTC. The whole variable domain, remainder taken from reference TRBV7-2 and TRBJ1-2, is GAGVSQSPSNKVTEKGKDVELRCDPISGHTALYWYRQSLGQGLEFLIYFQGNSAPDKSGLPSDRFSAERTGGSVSTLTIQRTQQEDSAVYLCASSPSRENYGYTFGSGTRLTVV.

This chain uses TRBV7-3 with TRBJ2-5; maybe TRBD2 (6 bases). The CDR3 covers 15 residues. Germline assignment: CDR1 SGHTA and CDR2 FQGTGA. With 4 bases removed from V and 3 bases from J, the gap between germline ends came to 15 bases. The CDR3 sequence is CASSSNGGSKETQYF. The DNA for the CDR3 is TGTGCCAGCAGCTCCAACGGAGGGAGTAAAGAGACCCAGTACTTC.

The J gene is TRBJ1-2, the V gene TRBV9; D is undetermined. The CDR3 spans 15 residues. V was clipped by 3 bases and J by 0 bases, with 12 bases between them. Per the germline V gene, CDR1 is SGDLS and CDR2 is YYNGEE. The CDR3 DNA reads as TGTGCCAGCAGCGCTTCCGTCGGGACTAACTATGGCTACACCTTC. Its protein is CASSASVGTNYGYTF.

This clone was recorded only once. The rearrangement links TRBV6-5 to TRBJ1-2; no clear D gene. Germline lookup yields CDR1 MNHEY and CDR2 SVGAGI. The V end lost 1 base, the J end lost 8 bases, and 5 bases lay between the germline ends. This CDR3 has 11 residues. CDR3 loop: CASSYLGGYTF. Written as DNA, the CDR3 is TGTGCCAGCAGTTACTTAGGGGGCTACACCTTC.

The CDR3 DNA reads as TGTGCCAGCAGTTTAGCGGGGGCCAATGAGCAGTTCTTC. Its translation is CASSLAGANEQFF. The rearrangement joins TRBV27 to TRBJ2-1; possibly TRBD2 for D (7 bases). There are 13 residues in the CDR3. V lost 2 bases, J lost 6 bases, and 8 bases lay in between. From germline, CDR1 is MNHEY and CDR2 SMNVEV (reference sequence).